This T cell receptor beta chain came from a study of shared clonotypes between healthy human individuals. There are a few counts of this clone. Donors had no recently reported acute infections or vaccinations and were HIV-negative. In the authors' methods: Junction-only immunoSEQ sequences carried no quality scores, so filtering differed. Data came from immunoSEQ multiplex PCR; TCRdb stores just in-frame clones and leaves some out. V and J calls plus clone size are reproduced from that table; the DNA served to infer D and trimming. Of 1,100,000 or so clones listed, approximately 80% are singletons. This CDR3 contains 15 residues. With V trimmed by 2 bases and J by 4 bases, 5 bases remained unmatched. CDR1 MNHNS and CDR2 SASEGT come from the germline V gene.

V and J are TRBV6-1 and TRBJ2-7; 10 bases agree with TRBD1. The origin of this receptor is a young man in good health. Some clones in this sample may be carry-over from other donors' samples. The sample taken for sequencing was memory CD4+ T cells from PBMCs. The sample's subset: CD45RA-negative fraction. CDR3: CASSELGQGWYEQYF. The CDR3, as DNA: TGTGCCAGCAGTGAATTGGGACAGGGGTGGTACGAGCAGTACTTC.